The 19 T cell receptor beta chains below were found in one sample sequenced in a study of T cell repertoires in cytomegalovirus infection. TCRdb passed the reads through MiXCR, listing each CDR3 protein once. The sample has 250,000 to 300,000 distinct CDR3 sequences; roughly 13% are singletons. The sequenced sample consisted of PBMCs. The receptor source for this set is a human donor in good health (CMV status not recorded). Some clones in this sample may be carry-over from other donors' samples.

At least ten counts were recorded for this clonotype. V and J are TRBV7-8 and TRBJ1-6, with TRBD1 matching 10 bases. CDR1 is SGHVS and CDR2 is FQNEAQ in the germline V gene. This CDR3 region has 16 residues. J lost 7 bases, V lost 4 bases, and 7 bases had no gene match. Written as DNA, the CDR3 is TGTGCCAGCAGCTCCCGGGGGGGACAGGGGAATTCACCCCTCCACTTT. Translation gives CASSSRGGQGNSPLHF.

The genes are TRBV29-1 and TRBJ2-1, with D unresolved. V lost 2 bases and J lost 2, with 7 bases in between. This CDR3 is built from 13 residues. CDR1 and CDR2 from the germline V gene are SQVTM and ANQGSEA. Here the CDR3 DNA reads TGCAGCGTTGAAAGGCAGACCTACAATGAGCAGTTCTTC. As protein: CSVERQTYNEQFF.

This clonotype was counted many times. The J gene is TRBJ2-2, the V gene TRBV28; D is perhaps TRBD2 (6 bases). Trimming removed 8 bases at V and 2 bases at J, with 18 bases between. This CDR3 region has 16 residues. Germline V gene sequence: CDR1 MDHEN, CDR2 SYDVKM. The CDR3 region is CASAASAAGNTGELFF. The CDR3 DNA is TGTGCCAGCGCCGCTTCGGCAGCGGGCAACACCGGGGAGCTGTTTTTT.

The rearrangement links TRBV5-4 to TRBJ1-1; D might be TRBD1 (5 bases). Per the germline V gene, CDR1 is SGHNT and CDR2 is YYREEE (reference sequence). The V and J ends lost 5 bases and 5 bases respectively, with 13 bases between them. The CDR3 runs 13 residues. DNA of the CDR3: TGTGCCAGCAGTAATACGGGGGAGACTGAAGCTTTCTTT. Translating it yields CASSNTGETEAFF.

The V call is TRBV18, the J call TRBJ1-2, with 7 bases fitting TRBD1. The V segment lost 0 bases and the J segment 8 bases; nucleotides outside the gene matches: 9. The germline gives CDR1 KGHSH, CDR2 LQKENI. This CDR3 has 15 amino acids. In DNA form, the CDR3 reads TGTGCCAGCTCACCACCCTTGAACAGGGGCAGGGGCTACACCTTC. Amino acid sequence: CASSPPLNRGRGYTF.

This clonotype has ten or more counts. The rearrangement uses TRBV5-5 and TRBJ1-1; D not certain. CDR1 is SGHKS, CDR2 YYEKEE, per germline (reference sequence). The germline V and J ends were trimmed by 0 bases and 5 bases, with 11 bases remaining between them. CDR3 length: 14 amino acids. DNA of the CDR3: TGTGCCAGCAGCTTGGTTGGACGGTCAACTGAAGCTTTCTTT. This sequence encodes CASSLVGRSTEAFF.

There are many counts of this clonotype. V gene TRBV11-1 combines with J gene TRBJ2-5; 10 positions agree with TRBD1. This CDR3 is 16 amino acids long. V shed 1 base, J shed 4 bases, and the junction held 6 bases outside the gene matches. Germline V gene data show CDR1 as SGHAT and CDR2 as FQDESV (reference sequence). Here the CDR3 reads CASSLGQGAGGETQYF. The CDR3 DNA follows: TGTGCCAGCAGCTTAGGACAGGGGGCAGGAGGAGAGACCCAGTACTTC.

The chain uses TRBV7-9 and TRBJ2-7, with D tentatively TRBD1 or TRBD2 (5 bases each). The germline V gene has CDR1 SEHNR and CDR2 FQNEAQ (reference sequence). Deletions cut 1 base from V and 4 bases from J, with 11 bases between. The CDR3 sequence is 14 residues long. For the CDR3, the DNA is TGTGCCAGCAGCTTAGTGGGACCTTCTTACGAGCAGTACTTC. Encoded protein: CASSLVGPSYEQYF. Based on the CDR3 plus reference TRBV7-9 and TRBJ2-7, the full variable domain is DTGVSQNPRHKITKRGQNVTFRCDPISEHNRLYWYRQTLGQGPEFLTYFQNEAQLEKSRLLSDRFSAERPKGSFSTLEIQRTEQGDSAMYLCASSLVGPSYEQYFGPGTRLTVT.

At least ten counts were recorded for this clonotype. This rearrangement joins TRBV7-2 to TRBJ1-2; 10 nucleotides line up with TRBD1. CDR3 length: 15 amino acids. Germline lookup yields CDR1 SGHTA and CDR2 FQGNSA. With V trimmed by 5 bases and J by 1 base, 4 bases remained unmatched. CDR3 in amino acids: CASSPRTGGNYGYTF. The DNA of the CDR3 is TGTGCCAGCAGCCCCCGGACAGGGGGTAACTATGGCTACACCTTC.

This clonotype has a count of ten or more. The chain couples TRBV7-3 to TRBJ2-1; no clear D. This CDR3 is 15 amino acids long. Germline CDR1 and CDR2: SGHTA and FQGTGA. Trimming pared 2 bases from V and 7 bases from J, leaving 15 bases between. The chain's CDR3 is CASSLFTSVRNEQFF. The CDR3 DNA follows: TGTGCCAGCAGCTTATTTACCAGCGTAAGGAATGAGCAGTTCTTC.

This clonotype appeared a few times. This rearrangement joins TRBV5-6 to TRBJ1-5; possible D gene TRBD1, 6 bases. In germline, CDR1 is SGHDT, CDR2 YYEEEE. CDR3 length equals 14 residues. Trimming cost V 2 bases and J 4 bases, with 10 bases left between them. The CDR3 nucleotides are TGTGCCAGCAGCTTCGGGACAAATAATCAGCCCCAGCATTTT. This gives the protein CASSFGTNNQPQHF.

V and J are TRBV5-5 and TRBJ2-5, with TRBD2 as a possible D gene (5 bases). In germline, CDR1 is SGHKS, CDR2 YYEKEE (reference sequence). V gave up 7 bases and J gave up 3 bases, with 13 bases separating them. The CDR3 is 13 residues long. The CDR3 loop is CASGEPYEETQYF. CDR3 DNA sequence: TGTGCCAGCGGGGAGCCGTATGAAGAGACCCAGTACTTC.

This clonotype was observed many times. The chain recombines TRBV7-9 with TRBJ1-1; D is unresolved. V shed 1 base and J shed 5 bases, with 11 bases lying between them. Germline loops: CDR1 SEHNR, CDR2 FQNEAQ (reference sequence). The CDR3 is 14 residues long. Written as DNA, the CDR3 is TGTGCCAGCAGCTTAGTTAGTTTAGCGACTGAAGCTTTCTTT. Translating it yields CASSLVSLATEAFF.

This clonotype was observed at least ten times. DNA of the CDR3: TGTGCCAGCAGCCCTGGACAGGGCATATATGGCTACACCTTC. Protein product: CASSPGQGIYGYTF. The rearrangement joins TRBV7-2 to TRBJ1-2; 8 bases are shared with TRBD1. CDR1 is SGHTA, CDR2 FQGNSA, per germline. V lost 5 bases and J lost 5; bases outside the gene matches: 7. This CDR3 has 14 residues.

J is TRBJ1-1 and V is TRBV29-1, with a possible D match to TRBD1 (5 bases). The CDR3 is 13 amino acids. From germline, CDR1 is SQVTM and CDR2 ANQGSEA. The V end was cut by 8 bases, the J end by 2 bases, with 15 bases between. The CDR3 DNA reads TGCAGCTCACGAACCGGGGCCAACACTGAAGCTTTCTTT. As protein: CSSRTGANTEAFF.

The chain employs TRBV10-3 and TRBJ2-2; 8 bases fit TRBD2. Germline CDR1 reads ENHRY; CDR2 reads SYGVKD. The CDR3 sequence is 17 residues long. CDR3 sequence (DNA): TGTGCAACTACGGGAATTTCGATCGGCGGGGGGACCGGGGAGCTGTTTTTT. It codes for CATTGISIGGGTGELFF.

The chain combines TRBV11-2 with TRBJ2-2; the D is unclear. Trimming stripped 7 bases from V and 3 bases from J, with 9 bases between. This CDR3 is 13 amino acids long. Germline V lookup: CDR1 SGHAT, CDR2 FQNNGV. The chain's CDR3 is CASIGPYTGELFF. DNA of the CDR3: TGTGCCAGCATAGGTCCCTACACCGGGGAGCTGTTTTTT.

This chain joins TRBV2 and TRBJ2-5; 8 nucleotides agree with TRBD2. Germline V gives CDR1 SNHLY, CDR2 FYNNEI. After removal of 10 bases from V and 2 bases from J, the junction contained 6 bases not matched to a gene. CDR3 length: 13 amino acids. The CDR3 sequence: CATRLAPQETQYF. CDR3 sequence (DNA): TGTGCCACCCGACTAGCGCCACAAGAGACCCAGTACTTC. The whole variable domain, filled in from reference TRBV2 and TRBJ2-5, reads EPEVTQTPSHQVTQMGQEVILRCVPISNHLYFYWYRQILGQKVEFLVSFYNNEISEKSEIFDDQFSVERPDGSNFTLKIRSTKLEDSAMYFCATRLAPQETQYFGPGTRLLVL.

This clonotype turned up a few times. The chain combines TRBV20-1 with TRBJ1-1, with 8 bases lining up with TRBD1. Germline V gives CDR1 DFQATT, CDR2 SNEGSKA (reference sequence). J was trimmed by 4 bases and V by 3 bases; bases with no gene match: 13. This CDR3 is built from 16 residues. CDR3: CSASPRVSGGFTEAFF. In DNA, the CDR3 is TGCAGTGCTAGTCCCCGGGTCTCAGGGGGCTTCACTGAAGCTTTCTTT.